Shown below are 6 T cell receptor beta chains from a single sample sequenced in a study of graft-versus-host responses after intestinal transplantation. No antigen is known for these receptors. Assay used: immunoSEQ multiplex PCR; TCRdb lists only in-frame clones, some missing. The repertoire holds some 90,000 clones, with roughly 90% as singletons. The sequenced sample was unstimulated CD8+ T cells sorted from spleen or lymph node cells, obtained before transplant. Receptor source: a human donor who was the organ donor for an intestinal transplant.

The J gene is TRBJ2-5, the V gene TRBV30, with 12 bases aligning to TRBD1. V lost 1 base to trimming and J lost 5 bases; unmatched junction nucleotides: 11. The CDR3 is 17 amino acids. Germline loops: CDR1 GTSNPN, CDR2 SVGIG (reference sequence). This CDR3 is CAWSGTWDRGLLETQYF. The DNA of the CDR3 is TGTGCCTGGAGTGGGACCTGGGACAGGGGGCTTCTGGAGACCCAGTACTTC.

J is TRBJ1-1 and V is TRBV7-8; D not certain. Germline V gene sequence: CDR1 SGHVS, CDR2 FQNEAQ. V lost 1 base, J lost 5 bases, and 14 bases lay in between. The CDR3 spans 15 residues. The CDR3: CASSLGTIIGTEAFF. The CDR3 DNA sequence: TGTGCCAGCAGCTTAGGTACCATCATCGGGACTGAAGCTTTCTTT. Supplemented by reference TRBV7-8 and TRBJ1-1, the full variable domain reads GAGVSQSPRYKVAKRGQDVALRCDPISGHVSLFWYQQALGQGPEFLTYFQNEAQLDKSGLPSDRFFAERPEGSVSTLKIQRTQQEDSAVYLCASSLGTIIGTEAFFGQGTRLTVV.

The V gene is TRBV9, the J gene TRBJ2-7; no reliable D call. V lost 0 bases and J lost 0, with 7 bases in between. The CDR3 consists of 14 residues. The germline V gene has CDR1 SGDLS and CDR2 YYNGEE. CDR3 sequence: CASSVESSSYEQYF. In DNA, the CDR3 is TGTGCCAGCAGCGTAGAAAGCTCCTCCTACGAGCAGTACTTC. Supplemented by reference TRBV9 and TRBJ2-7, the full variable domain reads DSGVTQTPKHLITATGQRVTLRCSPRSGDLSVYWYQQSLDQGLQFLIQYYNGEERAKGNILERFSAQQFPDLHSELNLSSLELGDSALYFCASSVESSSYEQYFGPGTRLTVT.

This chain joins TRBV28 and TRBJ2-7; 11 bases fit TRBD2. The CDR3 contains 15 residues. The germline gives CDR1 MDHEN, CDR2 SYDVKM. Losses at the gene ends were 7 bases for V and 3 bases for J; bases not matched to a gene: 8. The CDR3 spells CASTALTSGVYEQYF. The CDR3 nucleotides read TGTGCCAGCACTGCCCTGACTAGCGGGGTCTACGAGCAGTACTTC.

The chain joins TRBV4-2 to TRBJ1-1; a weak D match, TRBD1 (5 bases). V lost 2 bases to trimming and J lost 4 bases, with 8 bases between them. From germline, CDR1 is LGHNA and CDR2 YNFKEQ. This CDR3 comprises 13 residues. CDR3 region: CASSQQGSTEAFF. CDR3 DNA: TGTGCCAGCAGCCAACAGGGAAGCACTGAAGCTTTCTTT.

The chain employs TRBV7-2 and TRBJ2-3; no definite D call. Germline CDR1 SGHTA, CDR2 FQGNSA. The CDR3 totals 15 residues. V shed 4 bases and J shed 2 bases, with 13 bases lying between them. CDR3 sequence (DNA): TGTGCCAGCAGCTCCCCCGAGTTCATCACAGATACGCAGTATTTT. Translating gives CASSSPEFITDTQYF. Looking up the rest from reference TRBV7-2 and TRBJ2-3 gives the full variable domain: GAGVSQSPSNKVTEKGKDVELRCDPISGHTALYWYRQSLGQGLEFLIYFQGNSAPDKSGLPSDRFSAERTGGSVSTLTIQRTQQEDSAVYLCASSSPEFITDTQYFGPGTRLTVL.